Presented here are 22 T cell receptor beta chains from one specimen sequenced in a study of cytomegalovirus exposure and HLA in healthy donors. Amplification used 60 Vbeta primers and 13 Jbeta primers. Produced via immunoSEQ multiplex PCR; TCRdb's table is partial and in-frame only. The sample has about 140,000 clones, around 68% seen once. Sequences were obtained from PBMCs. The receptor set was obtained from a man between 25 and 39 years old in good health and CMV-seropositive.

The rearrangement joins TRBV5-1 to TRBJ2-7, with 8 bases matching TRBD1. CDR3 size: 15 residues. Germline CDR1 and CDR2: SGHRS and YFSETQ. With V trimmed by 4 bases and J by 3 bases, 9 bases remained unmatched. The CDR3 loop reads CASSRQQGVLYEQYF. The CDR3 nucleotides are TGCGCCAGCAGCAGACAACAGGGGGTCCTCTACGAGCAGTACTTC.

The table lists this clone with a few counts. This chain joins TRBV23-1 and TRBJ2-1; 13 positions match TRBD2. TRBV23-1 belongs to the ORF category, with a function that is uncertain. The CDR3 sequence is 14 residues long. The V and J ends lost 10 bases and 9 bases, in that order; junction bases with no gene match: 9. The CDR3 protein is CAKGTSGREGEQFF. CDR3 DNA sequence: TGCGCCAAAGGAACTAGCGGGAGGGAGGGTGAGCAGTTCTTC.

The chain joins TRBV9 to TRBJ2-7; a possible D gene is TRBD1 (5 bases). The germline CDR1 and CDR2 sequences are SGDLS and YYNGEE. This CDR3 comprises 11 residues. V was cut by 3 bases and J by 6 bases, with 7 bases left in between. This CDR3 is CASSGDSEQYF. The DNA of the CDR3 is TGTGCCAGCAGCGGAGACAGCGAGCAGTACTTC.

The V and J genes are TRBV11-2 and TRBJ2-1, with 7 nucleotides matching TRBD1. Germline V lookup: CDR1 SGHAT, CDR2 FQNNGV. The CDR3 is 15 residues long. V dropped 5 bases and J dropped 3; count of bases not matched to a gene: 7. The CDR3 region has the DNA TGTGCCAGCAGCGATGACAGGGCGTTCTACAATGAGCAGTTCTTC. Translated, it gives CASSDDRAFYNEQFF.

The V gene is TRBV30, the J gene TRBJ2-7, with TRBD2 identical over 8 bases. The germline V gene has CDR1 GTSNPN and CDR2 SVGIG (reference sequence). The CDR3 sequence is 14 residues long. The CDR3 reads CALSGGKSSYEQYF. The DNA of the CDR3 is TGTGCTTTATCGGGAGGGAAAAGCTCCTACGAGCAGTACTTC.

The rearrangement joins TRBV5-1 to TRBJ2-1; weak D call: TRBD1 (6 bases). V was cut by 0 bases and J by 0 bases, with 10 bases left in between. The germline gives CDR1 SGHRS, CDR2 YFSETQ. The CDR3 loop spans 16 amino acids. The CDR3 is CASSLEPGHSYNEQFF. The CDR3, as DNA: TGCGCCAGCAGCTTGGAACCGGGACACTCCTACAATGAGCAGTTCTTC.

The CDR3 protein is CAWTRGTRGEQYF. The CDR3 nucleotides are TGTGCCTGGACCAGGGGGACAAGAGGCGAGCAGTACTTC. The gene calls are TRBV30 and TRBJ2-7; 7 bases agree with TRBD1. The CDR3 is 13 amino acids. J was trimmed by 6 bases and V by 4 bases; bases with no gene match: 9. Germline V gives CDR1 GTSNPN, CDR2 SVGIG (reference sequence).

The chain joins TRBV28 to TRBJ1-1; possible D gene TRBD1, 5 bases. Trimming removed 1 base at V and 0 bases at J, with 21 bases between. The V gene's germline CDR1 is MDHEN and CDR2 SYDVKM. The CDR3 sequence is 19 residues long. The CDR3 protein is CASSLFSSGEGAMNTEAFF. The CDR3 DNA is TGTGCCAGCAGTTTATTCTCCTCTGGTGAAGGGGCGATGAACACTGAAGCTTTCTTT.

This chain joins TRBV13 and TRBJ2-5; 9 nucleotides align to TRBD1. The closer fit of TRBJ2-7 to the DNA end suggests the J call may be wrong. This CDR3 has 15 residues. The germline V gene has CDR1 PRHDT and CDR2 FYEKMQ (reference sequence). CDR3 loop: CASSFTGGNVYEQYF. The CDR3 DNA follows: TGTGCCAGCAGCTTTACAGGGGGCAATGTGTACGAGCAGTACTTC.

The chain has TRBV5-4 and TRBJ2-1; 8 positions agree with TRBD2. V lost 4 bases to trimming and J lost 8 bases; unmatched junction nucleotides: 17. The CDR3 is made up of 17 amino acids. Germline-derived CDR1 and CDR2 are SGHNT and YYREEE (reference sequence). The CDR3 is CASSANTWLAGNDEQFF. Here the CDR3 DNA reads TGTGCCAGCAGCGCGAATACGTGGCTAGCGGGTAACGATGAGCAGTTCTTC.

The genes are TRBV4-2 and TRBJ2-1; a possible D gene is TRBD2 (5 bases). V dropped 4 bases and J dropped 4 bases, with 17 bases sitting between them. Germline lookup yields CDR1 LGHNA and CDR2 YNFKEQ. The CDR3 consists of 16 residues. The CDR3 sequence is CASSPRGNPAYNEQFF. In DNA, the CDR3 is TGTGCCAGCAGCCCCAGAGGGAACCCGGCATACAATGAGCAGTTCTTC.

This clone was seen a single time. The chain employs TRBV6-5 and TRBJ2-1, with D unresolved. The ends were cut back, 7 bases at V and 5 bases at J, with 15 bases in the middle. The V gene's germline CDR1 is MNHEY and CDR2 SVGAGI. The CDR3 is 14 amino acids. The CDR3: CASKASQAHNEQFF. As DNA, the CDR3 is TGTGCCAGCAAGGCCTCCCAGGCCCACAATGAGCAGTTCTTC.

This chain connects TRBV6-1 to TRBJ1-1; the D gene is possibly TRBD1 (5 bases). Trimming removed 3 bases from V and 8 bases from J, with 19 bases in between. The CDR3 covers 15 residues. The germline V gene has CDR1 MNHNS and CDR2 SASEGT. CDR3 in DNA: TGTGCCAGCAGTGAGAGGAGGGGAGGGGAGCCAGAAGCTTTCTTT. Protein product: CASSERRGGEPEAFF.

This chain uses TRBV19 with TRBJ1-3; D not certain. Trimming removed 1 base at V and 2 bases at J, with 9 bases between. This CDR3 is built from 15 residues. Germline lookup yields CDR1 LNHDA and CDR2 SQIVND (reference sequence). The CDR3 here is CASSIGLSPGNTIYF. For the CDR3, the DNA is TGTGCCAGTAGTATAGGACTATCCCCTGGAAACACCATATATTTT.

The chain uses TRBV7-2 and TRBJ2-3; 8 nucleotides line up with TRBD2. CDR3 length: 15 amino acids. Trimming cost V 1 base and J 6 bases; bases outside gene matches: 6. Germline V CDR1 and CDR2: SGHTA, FQGNSA. The CDR3, as DNA: TGTGCCAGCAGCTTAGGATCGGGAGGGGGTGATACGCAGTATTTT. Its translation is CASSLGSGGGDTQYF.

The CDR3 DNA is TGTGCCAGCAGCTTAGCGCGTCCACTAAGCTCCTACAATGAGCAGTTCTTC. Protein sequence: CASSLARPLSSYNEQFF. The chain links TRBV7-9 to TRBJ2-1; D is unresolved. CDR3 length: 17 residues. V gave up 0 bases and J gave up 0 bases, with 12 bases separating them. Germline V gene lookup returns CDR1 SEHNR and CDR2 FQNEAQ (reference sequence).

The V call is TRBV5-1, the J call TRBJ2-1; TRBD2 matches 8 bases. The length of the CDR3 is 15 residues. J gave up 2 bases and V 4 bases, and 5 bases lay outside the gene matches. Germline CDR1 and CDR2: SGHRS and YFSETQ. Written as DNA, the CDR3 is TGCGCCAGCAGCCCAAGCGGGAGCGCCTACAATGAGCAGTTCTTC. Its protein is CASSPSGSAYNEQFF.

The chain has TRBV28 and TRBJ2-3, with TRBD1 identical over 8 bases. Trimming took 5 bases from V and 2 from J; bases not matched to a gene: 9. CDR3 length: 16 amino acids. The germline V gene has CDR1 MDHEN and CDR2 SYDVKM. As DNA, the CDR3 is TGTGCCAGCAGTGCCTCCGGGACAGGCCACACAGATACGCAGTATTTT. It specifies CASSASGTGHTDTQYF.

V is TRBV5-1 and J is TRBJ2-1, with D tentatively TRBD1 (6 bases). Trimming removed 0 bases at V and 9 bases at J, with 13 bases between. Germline loops: CDR1 SGHRS, CDR2 YFSETQ. CDR3 length: 14 residues. In DNA form, the CDR3 reads TGCGCCAGCAGCTTGGCAGCAGGGGATGTTGAGCAGTTCTTC. Translation: CASSLAAGDVEQFF. The variable domain in full, completed from reference TRBV5-1 and TRBJ2-1, reads KAGVTQTPRYLIKTRGQQVTLSCSPISGHRSVSWYQQTPGQGLQFLFEYFSETQRNKGNFPGRFSGRQFSNSRSEMNVSTLELGDSALYLCASSLAAGDVEQFFGPGTRLTVL.

V is TRBV2 and J is TRBJ2-7; a possible D gene is TRBD1 (6 bases). CDR3 length: 12 amino acids. CDR1 is SNHLY, CDR2 FYNNEI, per germline. With 0 bases removed from V and 12 bases from J, the gap between germline ends came to 12 bases. The CDR3 loop is CASSEAGGSTYF. CDR3 bases: TGTGCCAGCAGTGAAGCAGGGGGATCTACGTACTTC.

The chain links TRBV10-3 to TRBJ2-3, with 13 bases identical to TRBD2. The CDR3 spans 18 residues. The ends lost 6 bases at V and 0 bases at J; junction bases unmatched: 9. Germline-derived CDR1 and CDR2 are ENHRY and SYGVKD. The CDR3 DNA reads TGTGCCATCAGGGACACTAGCGGGAGGGCCGGTAGCACAGATACGCAGTATTTT. Its protein product is CAIRDTSGRAGSTDTQYF.

This CDR3 reads CASSWDSRDRGEQFF. The DNA for the CDR3 is TGTGCCAGCAGTTGGGACTCCCGGGATAGAGGTGAGCAGTTCTTC. This sequence joins TRBV6-6 and TRBJ2-1, with D tentatively TRBD2 (6 bases). Per germline, CDR1 MNHNY and CDR2 SVGAGI (reference sequence). CDR3 length equals 15 residues. V was pared by 4 bases and J by 9 bases, with 19 bases between.